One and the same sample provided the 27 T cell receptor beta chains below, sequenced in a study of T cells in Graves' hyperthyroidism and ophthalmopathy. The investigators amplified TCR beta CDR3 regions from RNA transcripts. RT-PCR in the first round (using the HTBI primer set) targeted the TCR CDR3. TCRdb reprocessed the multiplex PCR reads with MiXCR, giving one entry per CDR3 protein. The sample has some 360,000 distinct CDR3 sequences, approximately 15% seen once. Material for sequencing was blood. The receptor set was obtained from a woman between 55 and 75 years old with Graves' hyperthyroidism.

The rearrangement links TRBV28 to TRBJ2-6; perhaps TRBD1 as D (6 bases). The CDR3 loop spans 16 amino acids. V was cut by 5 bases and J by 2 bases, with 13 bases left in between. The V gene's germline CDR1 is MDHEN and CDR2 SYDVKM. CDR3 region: CASSDPGAAGANVLTF. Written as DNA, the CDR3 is TGTGCCAGCAGTGACCCAGGGGCCGCTGGGGCCAACGTCCTGACTTTC.

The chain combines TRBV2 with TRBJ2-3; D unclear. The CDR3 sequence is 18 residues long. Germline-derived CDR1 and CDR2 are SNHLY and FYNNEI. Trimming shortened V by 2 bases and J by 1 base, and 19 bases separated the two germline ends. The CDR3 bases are TGTGCCAGCAGTGAATATGGGAAACGGTCACACGGCACAGATACGCAGTATTTT. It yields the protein CASSEYGKRSHGTDTQYF.

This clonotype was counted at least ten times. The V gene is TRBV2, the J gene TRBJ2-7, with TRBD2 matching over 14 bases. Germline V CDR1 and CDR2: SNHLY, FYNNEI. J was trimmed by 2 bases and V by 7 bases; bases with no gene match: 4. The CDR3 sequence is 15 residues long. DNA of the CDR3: TGTGCCAGCAATGCGACTAGCGGGAGGGCCTACGAGCAGTACTTC. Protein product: CASNATSGRAYEQYF. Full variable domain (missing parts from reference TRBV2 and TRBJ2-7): EPEVTQTPSHQVTQMGQEVILRCVPISNHLYFYWYRQILGQKVEFLVSFYNNEISEKSEIFDDQFSVERPDGSNFTLKIRSTKLEDSAMYFCASNATSGRAYEQYFGPGTRLTVT.

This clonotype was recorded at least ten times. DNA of the CDR3: TGTGCCAGCAGTTTTGGCAGGGGTAACGAGCAGTACTTC. Encoded protein: CASSFGRGNEQYF. V usage is TRBV27 and J usage is TRBJ2-7; TRBD1 might be the D (6 bases). The CDR3 sequence is 13 residues long. The germline CDR1 and CDR2 sequences are MNHEY and SMNVEV (reference sequence). V was cut by 3 bases and J by 5 bases, with 11 bases left in between.

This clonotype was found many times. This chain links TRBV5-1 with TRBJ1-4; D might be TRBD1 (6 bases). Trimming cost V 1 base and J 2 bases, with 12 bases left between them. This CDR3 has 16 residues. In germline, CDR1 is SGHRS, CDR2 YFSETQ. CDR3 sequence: CASSLRGGHTNEKLFF. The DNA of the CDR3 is TGCGCCAGCAGCTTGCGAGGGGGGCACACTAATGAAAAACTGTTTTTT.

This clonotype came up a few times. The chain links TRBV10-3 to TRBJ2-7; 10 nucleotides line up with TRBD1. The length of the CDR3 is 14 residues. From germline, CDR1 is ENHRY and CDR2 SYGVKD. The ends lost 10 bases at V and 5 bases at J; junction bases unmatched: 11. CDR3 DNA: TGTGCCACTCTACCCGGGACAGGGGAGCACGAGCAGTACTTC. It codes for CATLPGTGEHEQYF.

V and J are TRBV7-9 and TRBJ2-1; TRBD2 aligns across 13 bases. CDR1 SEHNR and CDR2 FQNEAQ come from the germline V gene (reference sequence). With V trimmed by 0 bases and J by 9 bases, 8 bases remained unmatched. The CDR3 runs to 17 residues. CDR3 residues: CASSLASGTSGTGEQFF. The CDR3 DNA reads TGTGCCAGCAGCTTAGCTTCCGGGACTAGCGGGACCGGTGAGCAGTTCTTC.

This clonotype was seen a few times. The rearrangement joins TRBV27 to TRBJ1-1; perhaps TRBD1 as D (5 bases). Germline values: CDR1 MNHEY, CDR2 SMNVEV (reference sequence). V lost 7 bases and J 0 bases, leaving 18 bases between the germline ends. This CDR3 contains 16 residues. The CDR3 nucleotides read TGTGCCAGCAACCCCAGCCGGGGCATCATGAACACTGAAGCTTTCTTT. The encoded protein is CASNPSRGIMNTEAFF.

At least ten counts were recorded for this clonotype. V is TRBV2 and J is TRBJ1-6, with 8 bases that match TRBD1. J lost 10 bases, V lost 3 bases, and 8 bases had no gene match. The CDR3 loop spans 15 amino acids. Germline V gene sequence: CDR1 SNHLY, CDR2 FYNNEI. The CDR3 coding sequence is TGTGCCAGCAGTGACGCAGGGGGCTGGAGATCACCCCTCCACTTT. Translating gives CASSDAGGWRSPLHF.

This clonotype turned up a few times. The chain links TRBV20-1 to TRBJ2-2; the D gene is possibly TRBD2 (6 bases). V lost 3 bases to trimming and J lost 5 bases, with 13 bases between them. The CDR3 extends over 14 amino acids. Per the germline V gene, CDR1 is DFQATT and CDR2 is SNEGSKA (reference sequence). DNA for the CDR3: TGCAGTGCTAGGGCGGGGTTCGGTACCGGGGAGCTGTTTTTT. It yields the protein CSARAGFGTGELFF.

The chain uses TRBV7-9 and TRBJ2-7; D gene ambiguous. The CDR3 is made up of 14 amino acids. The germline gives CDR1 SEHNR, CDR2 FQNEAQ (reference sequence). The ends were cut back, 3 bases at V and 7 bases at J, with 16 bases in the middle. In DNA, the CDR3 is TGTGCCAGCAGCTTGGCCTCTTTTTCGGAGGAGCAGTACTTC. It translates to CASSLASFSEEQYF.

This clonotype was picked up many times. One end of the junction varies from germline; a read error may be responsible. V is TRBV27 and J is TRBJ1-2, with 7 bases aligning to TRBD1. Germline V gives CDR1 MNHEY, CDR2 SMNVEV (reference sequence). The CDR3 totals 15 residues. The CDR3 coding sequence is TGTGCCAGCAGTCTATCCACACAGGGGAATTATGGCTACACCTTC. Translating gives CASSLSTQGNYGYTF.

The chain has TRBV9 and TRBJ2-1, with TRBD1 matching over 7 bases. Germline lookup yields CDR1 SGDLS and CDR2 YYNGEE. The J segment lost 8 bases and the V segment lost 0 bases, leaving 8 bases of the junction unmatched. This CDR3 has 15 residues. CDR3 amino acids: CASSVVRGPSDEQFF. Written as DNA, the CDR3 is TGTGCCAGCAGCGTAGTTAGGGGGCCGTCGGATGAGCAGTTCTTC.

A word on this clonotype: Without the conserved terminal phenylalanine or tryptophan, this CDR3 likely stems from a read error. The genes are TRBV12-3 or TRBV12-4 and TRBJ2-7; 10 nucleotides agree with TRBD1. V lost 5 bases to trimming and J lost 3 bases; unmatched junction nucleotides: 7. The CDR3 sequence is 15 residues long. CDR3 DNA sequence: TGTGCCAGCAGTCTCGAGACAGGGGGCGGCTACGAGCAGTACTCC. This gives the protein CASSLETGGGYEQYS.

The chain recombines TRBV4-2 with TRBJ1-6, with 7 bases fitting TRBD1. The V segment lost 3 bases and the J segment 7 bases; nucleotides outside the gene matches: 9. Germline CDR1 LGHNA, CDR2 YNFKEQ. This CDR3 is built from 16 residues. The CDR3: CASSQNSGTVNSPLHF. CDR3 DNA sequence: TGTGCCAGCAGCCAGAACTCCGGGACAGTAAATTCACCCCTCCACTTT.

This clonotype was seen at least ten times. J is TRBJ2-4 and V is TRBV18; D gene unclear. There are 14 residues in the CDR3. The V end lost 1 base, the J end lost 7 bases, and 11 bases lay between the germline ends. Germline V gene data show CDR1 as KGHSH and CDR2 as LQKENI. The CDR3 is CASSPRDGVNIQYF. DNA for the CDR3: TGTGCCAGCTCACCACGGGATGGGGTTAACATTCAGTACTTC. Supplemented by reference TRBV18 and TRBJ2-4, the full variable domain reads NAGVMQNPRHLVRRRGQEARLRCSPMKGHSHVYWYRQLPEEGLKFMVYLQKENIIDESGMPKERFSAEFPKEGPSILRIQQVVRGDSAAYFCASSPRDGVNIQYFGAGTRLSVL.

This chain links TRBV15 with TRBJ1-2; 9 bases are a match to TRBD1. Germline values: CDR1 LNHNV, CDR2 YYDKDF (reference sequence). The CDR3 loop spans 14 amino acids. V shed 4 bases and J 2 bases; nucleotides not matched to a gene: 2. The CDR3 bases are TGTGCCACCAGCAAACAGGGGGCCAACTATGGCTACACCTTC. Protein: CATSKQGANYGYTF.

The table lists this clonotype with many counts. CDR3 sequence (DNA): TGTGCCAGCAGCCTACGGCGTCAAGAGACCCAGTACTTC. Amino acids: CASSLRRQETQYF. The chain carries TRBV11-2 and TRBJ2-5; D gene unclear. From germline, CDR1 is SGHAT and CDR2 FQNNGV. CDR3 size: 13 residues. The V end lost 5 bases, the J end lost 2 bases, and 9 bases lay between the germline ends. Combining the CDR3 with reference TRBV11-2 and TRBJ2-5 gives the whole variable domain EAGVAQSPRYKIIEKRQSVAFWCNPISGHATLYWYQQILGQGPKLLIQFQNNGVVDDSQLPKDRFSAERLKGVDSTLKIQPAKLEDSAVYLCASSLRRQETQYFGPGTRLLVL.

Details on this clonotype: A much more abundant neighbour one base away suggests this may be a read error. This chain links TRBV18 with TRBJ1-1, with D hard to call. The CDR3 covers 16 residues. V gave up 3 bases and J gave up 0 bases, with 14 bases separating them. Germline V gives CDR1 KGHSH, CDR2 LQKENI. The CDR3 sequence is CASSPGPPGMNTEAFF. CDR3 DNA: TGTGCCAGCTCACCGGGCCCCCCCGGCATGAACACTGAAGCTTTCTTT.

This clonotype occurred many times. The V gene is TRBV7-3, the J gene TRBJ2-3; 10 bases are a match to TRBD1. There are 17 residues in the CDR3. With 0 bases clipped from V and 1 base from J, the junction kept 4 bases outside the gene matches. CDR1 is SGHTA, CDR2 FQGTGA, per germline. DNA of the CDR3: TGTGCCAGCAGCTTAACAGGGACAGGGGTGGGCACAGATACGCAGTATTTT. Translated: CASSLTGTGVGTDTQYF. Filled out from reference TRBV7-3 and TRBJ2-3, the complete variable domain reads GAGVSQTPSNKVTEKGKYVELRCDPISGHTALYWYRQSLGQGPEFLIYFQGTGAADDSGLPNDRFFAVRPEGSVSTLKIQRTERGDSAVYLCASSLTGTGVGTDTQYFGPGTRLTVL.

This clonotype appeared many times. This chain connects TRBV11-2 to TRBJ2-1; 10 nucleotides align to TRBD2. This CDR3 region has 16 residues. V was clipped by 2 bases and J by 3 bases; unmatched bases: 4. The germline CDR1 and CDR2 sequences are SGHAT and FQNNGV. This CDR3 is CASSLTGTSDYNEQFF. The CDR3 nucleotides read TGTGCCAGCAGCTTAACCGGGACTAGCGACTACAATGAGCAGTTCTTC.

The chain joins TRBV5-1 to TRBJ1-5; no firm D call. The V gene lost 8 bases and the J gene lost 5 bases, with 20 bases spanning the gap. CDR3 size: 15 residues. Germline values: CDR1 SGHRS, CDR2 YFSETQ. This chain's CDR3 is CASCKSPGGDQPQHF. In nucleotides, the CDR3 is TGCGCCAGTTGTAAGAGCCCCGGAGGAGATCAGCCCCAGCATTTT.

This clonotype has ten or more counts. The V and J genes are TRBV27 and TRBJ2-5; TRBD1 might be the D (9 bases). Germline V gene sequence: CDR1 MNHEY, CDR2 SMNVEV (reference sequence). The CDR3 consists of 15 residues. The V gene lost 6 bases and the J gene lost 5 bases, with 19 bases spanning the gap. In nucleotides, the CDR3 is TGTGCCAGCAGCTCCGGGACAGGGACTAGGGAGACCCAGTACTTC. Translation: CASSSGTGTRETQYF.

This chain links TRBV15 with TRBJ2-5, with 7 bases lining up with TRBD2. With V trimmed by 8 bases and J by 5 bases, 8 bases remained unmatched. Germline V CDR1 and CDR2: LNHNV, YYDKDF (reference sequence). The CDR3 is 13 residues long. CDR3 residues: CATGPGRPETQYF. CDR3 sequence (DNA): TGTGCCACCGGTCCCGGGAGGCCGGAGACCCAGTACTTC.

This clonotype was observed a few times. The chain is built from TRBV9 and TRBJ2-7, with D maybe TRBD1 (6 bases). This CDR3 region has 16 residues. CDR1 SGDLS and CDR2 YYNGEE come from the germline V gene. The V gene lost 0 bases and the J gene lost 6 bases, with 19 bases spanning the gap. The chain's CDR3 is CASSVGPATGGSEQYF. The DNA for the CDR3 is TGTGCCAGCAGCGTAGGCCCGGCGACAGGCGGATCCGAGCAGTACTTC.

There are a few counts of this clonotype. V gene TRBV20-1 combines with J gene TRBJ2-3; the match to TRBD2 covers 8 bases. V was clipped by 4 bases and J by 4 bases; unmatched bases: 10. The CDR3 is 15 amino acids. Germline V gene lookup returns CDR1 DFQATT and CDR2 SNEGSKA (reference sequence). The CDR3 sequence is CSATGGVAFPDTQYF. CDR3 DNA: TGCAGTGCTACCGGGGGGGTAGCCTTTCCAGATACGCAGTATTTT.

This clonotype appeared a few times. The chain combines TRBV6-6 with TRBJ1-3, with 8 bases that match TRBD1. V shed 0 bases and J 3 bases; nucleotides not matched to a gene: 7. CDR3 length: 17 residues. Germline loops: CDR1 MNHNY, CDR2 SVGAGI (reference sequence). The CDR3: CASSYSPRQGYGNTIYF. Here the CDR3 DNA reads TGTGCCAGCAGTTACTCCCCTAGACAGGGGTATGGAAACACCATATATTTT.